These 9 T cell receptor beta chains came from one sample sequenced in a study of blood T cell repertoires in COVID-19. Produced via immunoSEQ multiplex PCR; TCRdb's table is partial and in-frame only. The sample has some 250,000 clones; around 85% are singletons. The source material was peripheral blood. Every receptor here comes from a woman under 40 who had recovered from COVID-19.

The table lists this clone with a count of one. V usage is TRBV6-1 and J usage is TRBJ1-6, with D tentatively TRBD1 (5 bases). V was cut by 0 bases and J by 13 bases, with 16 bases left in between. The CDR3 sequence is 15 residues long. Germline V CDR1 and CDR2: MNHNS, SASEGT. In DNA, the CDR3 is TGTGCCAGCAGTGAAGCCAGTCAGGGTTTGTTCCCCCTCCACTTT. It translates to CASSEASQGLFPLHF.

V gene TRBV18 combines with J gene TRBJ1-2, with a weak D call TRBD1 (6 bases). Trimming shortened V by 2 bases and J by 0 bases, and 13 bases separated the two germline ends. The germline CDR1 and CDR2 sequences are KGHSH and LQKENI. This CDR3 contains 16 residues. CDR3 protein: CASSPDEQGANYGYTF. The CDR3 DNA reads TGTGCCAGCTCACCAGACGAACAGGGCGCTAACTATGGCTACACCTTC.

The chain employs TRBV9 and TRBJ2-1; D is uncertain. CDR3 length: 16 residues. Trimming stripped 1 base from V and 0 bases from J, with 11 bases between. From germline, CDR1 is SGDLS and CDR2 YYNGEE. CDR3 bases: TGTGCCAGCAGCGTACTACAGTCCAGCTCCTACAATGAGCAGTTCTTC. It translates to CASSVLQSSSYNEQFF.

This chain connects TRBV6-5 to TRBJ2-1; TRBD2 aligns across 11 bases. Trimming took 2 bases from V and 2 from J; bases not matched to a gene: 2. CDR1 and CDR2 (germline): MNHEY, SVGAGI. The CDR3 sequence is 16 residues long. The CDR3 bases are TGTGCCAGCAGTTACCAGACTAGCGGGACCTACAATGAGCAGTTCTTC. This sequence encodes CASSYQTSGTYNEQFF.

This clone was seen a handful of times. The chain is built from TRBV3-1 (or the pseudogene TRBV3-2) and TRBJ1-2; the D is unclear. Trimming cost V 4 bases and J 4 bases, with 16 bases left between them. The germline V gene encodes CDR1 LGHDT and CDR2 YNNKEL (reference sequence). This CDR3 spans 15 amino acids. CDR3 sequence: CASSLQSGSSYGYTF. DNA of the CDR3: TGTGCCAGCAGCCTCCAGTCAGGTTCCTCCTATGGCTACACCTTC.

This chain connects TRBV27 to TRBJ2-2; 15 positions match TRBD2. Germline V gives CDR1 MNHEY, CDR2 SMNVEV (reference sequence). This CDR3 has 18 amino acids. Germline trimming cut 2 bases from V and 2 bases from J; bases unmatched to any gene: 3. This chain's CDR3 is CASSLVGLAGGNTGELFF. DNA of the CDR3: TGTGCCAGCAGTTTAGTGGGACTAGCGGGGGGAAACACCGGGGAGCTGTTTTTT.

This chain joins TRBV27 and TRBJ1-1; TRBD1 matches 9 bases. Germline assignment: CDR1 MNHEY and CDR2 SMNVEV (reference sequence). CDR3 length: 14 residues. The trim removed 3 bases at V and 8 bases at J, leaving 7 bases unmatched. Written as DNA, the CDR3 is TGTGCCAGCAGTTTTCAGGGGACAGGGACCGAAGCTTTCTTT. This codes for CASSFQGTGTEAFF.

The chain joins TRBV9 to TRBJ1-2; D is perhaps TRBD1 (5 bases). This CDR3 is built from 15 residues. Germline lookup yields CDR1 SGDLS and CDR2 YYNGEE. With 0 bases removed from V and 4 bases from J, the gap between germline ends came to 13 bases. The CDR3 region is CASSVGGWRGYGYTF. CDR3 sequence (DNA): TGTGCCAGCAGCGTAGGTGGATGGAGGGGCTATGGCTACACCTTC.

The J gene is TRBJ2-2, the V gene TRBV19, with TRBD1 identical over 8 bases. Germline V gene sequence: CDR1 LNHDA, CDR2 SQIVND (reference sequence). V gave up 5 bases and J gave up 7 bases; unmatched junction bases: 12. The CDR3 is 16 amino acids. CDR3 protein: CASSGRSGGGIGELFF. In nucleotides, the CDR3 is TGTGCCAGTAGTGGACGGTCAGGGGGCGGGATCGGGGAGCTGTTTTTT.